The 20 T cell receptor beta chains listed next were all sequenced from one sample in a study of blood T cell repertoires in COVID-19. Libraries were prepared by immunoSEQ multiplex PCR; TCRdb keeps only in-frame clonotypes and omits some of them. In the table there are around 200,000 clones, approximately 80% of which are singletons. Source material: peripheral blood. These receptors all stem from a man aged 45-65 years who had recovered from COVID-19.

The CDR3 is CASRPQGDNSPLHF. For the CDR3, the DNA is TGTGCCAGCAGACCACAGGGCGATAATTCACCCCTCCACTTT. The chain links TRBV2 to TRBJ1-6; TRBD1 is a possible D gene (6 bases). Trimming stripped 6 bases from V and 5 bases from J, with 11 bases between. The CDR3 totals 14 residues. The germline gives CDR1 SNHLY, CDR2 FYNNEI.

This clone has just one count. The V gene is TRBV7-3, the J gene TRBJ1-6; 9 bases map to TRBD1. The CDR3 has 14 residues. Germline CDR1 and CDR2: SGHTA and FQGTGA. J lost 8 bases, V lost 5 bases, and 4 bases had no gene match. The DNA for the CDR3 is TGTGCCAGCAGCAGGGACAGGGCCGATTCACCCCTCCACTTT. Translation gives CASSRDRADSPLHF.

The CDR3 DNA reads TGTGCCAGCACCGGGACTAGCGGGATCCACGAGCAGTACTTC. Translated, it gives CASTGTSGIHEQYF. The chain is built from TRBV2 and TRBJ2-7; 13 bases are a match to TRBD2. Germline values: CDR1 SNHLY, CDR2 FYNNEI. Unmatched junction bases numbered 5, after V lost 7 bases and J lost 5 bases. The CDR3 spans 14 residues. The full variable domain, completed using reference TRBV2 and TRBJ2-7, is EPEVTQTPSHQVTQMGQEVILRCVPISNHLYFYWYRQILGQKVEFLVSFYNNEISEKSEIFDDQFSVERPDGSNFTLKIRSTKLEDSAMYFCASTGTSGIHEQYFGPGTRLTVT.

The gene calls are TRBV2 and TRBJ1-6; a possible D gene is TRBD1 (5 bases). V gave up 4 bases and J gave up 9 bases, with 13 bases separating them. This CDR3 comprises 14 residues. Germline V gene sequence: CDR1 SNHLY, CDR2 FYNNEI. The CDR3 loop reads CASSGRGSGSPLHF. The CDR3 DNA reads TGTGCCAGCAGTGGGAGGGGATCGGGTTCACCCCTCCACTTT.

The chain joins TRBV7-8 to TRBJ2-1, with 8 bases that match TRBD2. The V segment lost 4 bases and the J segment 6 bases; nucleotides outside the gene matches: 5. Germline lookup yields CDR1 SGHVS and CDR2 FQNEAQ. The CDR3 is 14 residues long. The CDR3 loop is CASSSGTSGNEQFF. Here the CDR3 DNA reads TGTGCCAGCAGCTCCGGGACTAGTGGCAATGAGCAGTTCTTC.

The chain links TRBV7-3 to TRBJ2-3, with D perhaps TRBD2 (6 bases). Germline values: CDR1 SGHTA, CDR2 FQGTGA. V was clipped by 4 bases and J by 1 base, with 9 bases between them. The CDR3 is made up of 14 amino acids. CDR3 in DNA: TGTGCCAGCAGCTCATCTAGCGGCACAGATACGCAGTATTTT. This encodes CASSSSSGTDTQYF.

This clone was seen a handful of times. The V gene is TRBV7-9, the J gene TRBJ2-7; 8 bases map to TRBD1. In germline, CDR1 is SEHNR, CDR2 FQNEAQ (reference sequence). CDR3 length: 14 residues. The J segment lost 0 bases and the V segment lost 5 bases, leaving 3 bases of the junction unmatched. This chain's CDR3 is CASSQTGGSYEQYF. DNA for the CDR3: TGTGCCAGCAGCCAAACAGGGGGCTCCTACGAGCAGTACTTC.

The chain joins TRBV29-1 to TRBJ1-1, with no clear D. The CDR3 extends over 12 amino acids. CDR1 and CDR2 from the germline V gene are SQVTM and ANQGSEA. V was cut by 7 bases and J by 3 bases, with 12 bases left in between. As DNA, the CDR3 is TGCAGCGGGCGTAGGAGGGACACTGAAGCTTTCTTT. It yields the protein CSGRRRDTEAFF. The variable domain in full, completed from reference TRBV29-1 and TRBJ1-1, reads SAVISQKPSRDICQRGTSLTIQCQVDSQVTMMFWYRQQPGQSLTLIATANQGSEATYESGFVIDKFPISRPNLTFSTLTVSNMSPEDSSIYLCSGRRRDTEAFFGQGTRLTVV.

The CDR3 here is CASSPVGTSGLTQYF. The CDR3 bases are TGCGCCAGCAGCCCGGTTGGGACTAGCGGTCTGACCCAGTACTTC. The chain is built from TRBV5-1 and TRBJ2-5, with 11 positions matching TRBD2. Germline CDR1 and CDR2: SGHRS and YFSETQ. With 4 bases clipped from V and 7 bases from J, the junction kept 9 bases outside the gene matches. This CDR3 is 15 amino acids long.

The chain has TRBV2 and TRBJ1-5; D perhaps matches TRBD1 (6 bases). The V and J ends lost 4 bases and 4 bases respectively, with 11 bases between them. This CDR3 spans 14 amino acids. Germline CDR1 and CDR2: SNHLY and FYNNEI. The CDR3 region has the DNA TGTGCCAGCAGTGTAAGTCAGGGGAATCAGCCCCAGCATTTT. This gives the protein CASSVSQGNQPQHF.

This clone was seen more than once but under ten times. V is TRBV7-2 and J is TRBJ1-5; D not certain. This CDR3 spans 15 amino acids. V shed 1 base and J shed 3 bases, with 10 bases lying between them. Germline CDR1 reads SGHTA; CDR2 reads FQGNSA. Here the CDR3 reads CASSLGGYINQPQHF. As DNA, the CDR3 is TGTGCCAGCAGCTTAGGAGGGTATATCAATCAGCCCCAGCATTTT. Looking up the rest from reference TRBV7-2 and TRBJ1-5 gives the full variable domain: GAGVSQSPSNKVTEKGKDVELRCDPISGHTALYWYRQSLGQGLEFLIYFQGNSAPDKSGLPSDRFSAERTGGSVSTLTIQRTQQEDSAVYLCASSLGGYINQPQHFGDGTRLSIL.

This clone has only a few counts. The rearrangement uses TRBV6-2 or TRBV6-3 and TRBJ2-1, with 11 bases identical to TRBD2. Germline CDR1 and CDR2: MNHEY and SVGEGT. V trimming: 5 bases; J trimming: 10 bases; junction bases outside the gene matches: 13. CDR3 size: 16 residues. The CDR3 loop reads CASSPLDSGRAGEQFF. The CDR3 DNA reads TGTGCCAGCAGTCCCCTAGATAGCGGGAGGGCCGGCGAGCAGTTCTTC.

This chain connects TRBV12-3 or TRBV12-4 to TRBJ1-5, with 8 bases that match TRBD1. Trimming at V came to 5 bases and at J to 6 bases, leaving 3 bases not matched to a gene. The CDR3 runs 13 residues. The CDR3 sequence is CASSRQGSQPQHF. CDR3 DNA: TGTGCCAGCAGTCGACAGGGGTCTCAGCCCCAGCATTTT.

V is TRBV6-9 and J is TRBJ1-2; 10 positions agree with TRBD1. The CDR3 is 15 amino acids. J was trimmed by 3 bases and V by 4 bases; bases with no gene match: 5. Germline CDR1 is MNHGY and CDR2 is SVAAGI. The CDR3 DNA is TGTGCCAGCAGTTCCCGGACAGGGGGTTACTATGGCTACACCTTC. The encoded protein is CASSSRTGGYYGYTF.

The CDR3 DNA follows: TGTGCCAGCAGCTTACAGGGAGGCCTCTCCTACGAGCAGTACTTC. Translation: CASSLQGGLSYEQYF. This sequence joins TRBV7-9 and TRBJ2-7; D may be TRBD2 (6 bases). The CDR3 spans 15 residues. Germline lookup yields CDR1 SEHNR and CDR2 FQNEAQ (reference sequence). V gave up 2 bases and J gave up 0 bases, with 11 bases separating them.

The chain has TRBV27 and TRBJ2-3, with 10 nucleotides matching TRBD2. CDR1 MNHEY and CDR2 SMNVEV come from the germline V gene (reference sequence). The CDR3 extends over 16 amino acids. Trimming removed 1 base from V and 1 base from J; junction bases left unmatched: 2. The chain's CDR3 is CASSLWGTSGTDTQYF. The DNA for the CDR3 is TGTGCCAGCAGTTTATGGGGGACTAGCGGCACAGATACGCAGTATTTT.

In this sample, this clone turned up once. The chain links TRBV5-4 to TRBJ2-5, with D perhaps TRBD1 (5 bases). There are 15 residues in the CDR3. Trimming removed 6 bases from V and 4 bases from J, with 19 bases in between. Germline values: CDR1 SGHNT, CDR2 YYREEE (reference sequence). CDR3 nucleotide sequence: TGTGCCAGCACCCCTGTGGTTGCAGGGATAGAGACCCAGTACTTC. It yields the protein CASTPVVAGIETQYF.

The table lists this clone with a few counts. The V and J genes are TRBV4-1 and TRBJ2-5, with a possible D match to TRBD2 (6 bases). Germline values: CDR1 MGHRA, CDR2 YSYEKL. The V gene lost 0 bases and the J gene lost 6 bases, with 14 bases spanning the gap. The CDR3 sequence is 15 residues long. CDR3 sequence reads: CASSQDPGGIQTQYF. In DNA form, the CDR3 reads TGCGCCAGCAGCCAAGATCCCGGGGGAATTCAGACCCAGTACTTC.

The V gene is TRBV7-2, the J gene TRBJ2-6; TRBD2 aligns across 10 bases. The CDR3 has 15 residues. Germline V CDR1 and CDR2: SGHTA, FQGNSA. V was clipped by 6 bases and J by 4 bases; unmatched bases: 3. The CDR3 region has the DNA TGTGCCAGCAGTCTAGCGGGAGCCGGGGCCAACGTCCTGACTTTC. This encodes CASSLAGAGANVLTF.

The rearrangement joins TRBV7-2 to TRBJ2-5, with a tentative D call TRBD2 (6 bases). Germline lookup yields CDR1 SGHTA and CDR2 FQGNSA. The V gene lost 5 bases and the J gene lost 5 bases, with 9 bases spanning the gap. CDR3 length: 12 amino acids. The CDR3 loop is CASSLGRETQYF. In DNA, the CDR3 is TGTGCCAGCAGCCTAGGGAGGGAGACCCAGTACTTC.